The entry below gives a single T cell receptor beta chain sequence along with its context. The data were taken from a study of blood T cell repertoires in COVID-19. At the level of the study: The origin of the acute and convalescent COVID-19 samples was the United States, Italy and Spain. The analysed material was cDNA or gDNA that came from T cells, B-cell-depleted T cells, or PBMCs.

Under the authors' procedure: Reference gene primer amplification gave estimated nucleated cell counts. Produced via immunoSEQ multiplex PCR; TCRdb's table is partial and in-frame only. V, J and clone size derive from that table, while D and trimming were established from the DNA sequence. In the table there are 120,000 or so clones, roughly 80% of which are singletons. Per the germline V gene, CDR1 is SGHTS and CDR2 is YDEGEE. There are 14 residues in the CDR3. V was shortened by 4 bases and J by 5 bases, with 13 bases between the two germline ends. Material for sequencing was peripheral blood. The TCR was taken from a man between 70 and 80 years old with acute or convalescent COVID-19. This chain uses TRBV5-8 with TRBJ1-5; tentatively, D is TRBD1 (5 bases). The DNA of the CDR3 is TGTGCCAGCAGCCGGGGGAGGGGTGATCAGCCCCAGCATTTT. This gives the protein CASSRGRGDQPQHF.